Listed below are T cell receptor beta chains from one sample, sequenced in a study of blood T cell repertoires in COVID-19. The method was immunoSEQ multiplex PCR; TCRdb's version includes in-frame clones alone and lacks a portion of them. The table shows roughly 180,000 clones, with 85% occurring only once. Source material: peripheral blood. The receptors were sampled from a woman aged 45-65 years with COVID-19, enrolled during active disease. Each CDR3 is given with its conserved first and last residue. A D gene is named only where the DNA matches it firmly. Not all rows give a size; the values are once, few, many and, for expanded clones, a class.

V gene: TRBV6-5; D gene: -; clone size: -; J gene: TRBJ1-2; CDR3 protein: CASTRGTFGYTF; CDR3 DNA: TGTGCCAGCACCAGAGGGACTTTTGGCTACACCTTC
V gene: TRBV28; D gene: TRBD1; clone size: -; J gene: TRBJ2-1; CDR3 protein: CASSPDREAYNEQFF; CDR3 DNA: TGTGCCAGCAGCCCGGACAGGGAGGCCTACAATGAGCAGTTCTTC
V gene: TRBV10-3; D gene: -; clone size: -; J gene: TRBJ2-7; CDR3 protein: CAISESAFYEQYF; CDR3 DNA: TGTGCCATCAGTGAGTCGGCCTTTTACGAGCAGTACTTC
V gene: TRBV19; D gene: TRBD1; clone size: -; J gene: TRBJ2-5; CDR3 protein: CASRDLGTGVGETQYF; CDR3 DNA: TGTGCCAGTAGAGACCTCGGGACAGGGGTTGGAGAGACCCAGTACTTC
V gene: TRBV5-4; D gene: TRBD1; clone size: -; J gene: TRBJ2-3; CDR3 protein: CASSSGQGSEYF; CDR3 DNA: TGTGCCAGCAGCTCGGGACAGGGAAGCGAGTATTTT
V gene: TRBV7-2; D gene: TRBD2; clone size: -; J gene: TRBJ2-7; CDR3 protein: CASSPWFGSGGAVYEQYF; CDR3 DNA: TGTGCCAGCAGCCCCTGGTTCGGCAGCGGGGGGGCGGTCTACGAGCAGTACTTC
V gene: TRBV7-9; D gene: -; clone size: -; J gene: TRBJ1-1; CDR3 protein: CASSLLAGDTEAFF; CDR3 DNA: TGTGCCAGCAGCTTATTAGCAGGGGACACTGAAGCTTTCTTT
V gene: TRBV5-1; D gene: TRBD1; clone size: -; J gene: TRBJ1-1; CDR3 protein: CASSFGTETGTEAFF; CDR3 DNA: TGCGCCAGCAGCTTCGGGACAGAAACTGGGACTGAAGCTTTCTTT
V gene: TRBV19; D gene: -; clone size: -; J gene: TRBJ2-2; CDR3 protein: CASSIDDITGELFF; CDR3 DNA: TGTGCCAGTAGTATAGATGACATTACCGGGGAGCTGTTTTTT
V gene: TRBV2; D gene: -; clone size: -; J gene: TRBJ2-1; CDR3 protein: CASSELLRGDYNEQFF; CDR3 DNA: TGTGCCAGCAGTGAATTACTCAGGGGTGACTACAATGAGCAGTTCTTC
V gene: TRBV5-4; D gene: -; clone size: -; J gene: TRBJ1-1; CDR3 protein: CASTTSGENTEAFF; CDR3 DNA: TGTGCCAGCACCACCTCCGGGGAGAACACTGAAGCTTTCTTT
V gene: TRBV3-1/TRBV3-2; D gene: TRBD2; clone size: -; J gene: TRBJ2-1; CDR3 protein: CASSQGQRGGPGEQFF; CDR3 DNA: TGTGCCAGCAGCCAAGGCCAGCGGGGGGGCCCTGGTGAGCAGTTCTTC
V gene: TRBV6-6; D gene: -; clone size: -; J gene: TRBJ1-4; CDR3 protein: CASSQDTRNEKLFF; CDR3 DNA: TGTGCCAGCAGTCAGGACACTCGTAATGAAAAACTGTTTTTT
V gene: TRBV5-4; D gene: TRBD1; clone size: -; J gene: TRBJ2-5; CDR3 protein: CASSQTGAGEETQYF; CDR3 DNA: TGTGCCAGCAGTCAAACAGGGGCAGGGGAAGAGACCCAGTACTTC
V gene: TRBV18; D gene: -; clone size: -; J gene: TRBJ2-5; CDR3 protein: CASSYGTRQETQYF; CDR3 DNA: TGTGCCAGCTCATATGGGACACGACAAGAGACCCAGTACTTC
V gene: TRBV2; D gene: -; clone size: -; J gene: TRBJ1-1; CDR3 protein: CASRGQNTEAFF; CDR3 DNA: TGTGCCAGCAGGGGACAGAACACTGAAGCTTTCTTT
V gene: TRBV19; D gene: TRBD1; clone size: -; J gene: TRBJ2-7; CDR3 protein: CASSPTGTGGEQYF; CDR3 DNA: TGTGCCAGTAGTCCGACCGGGACAGGGGGCGAGCAGTACTTC
V gene: TRBV2; D gene: -; clone size: once; J gene: TRBJ2-5; CDR3 protein: CASSRLRTAQETQYF; CDR3 DNA: TGTGCCAGCAGTCGCCTAAGGACAGCACAAGAGACCCAGTACTTC
V gene: TRBV2; D gene: -; clone size: -; J gene: TRBJ2-1; CDR3 protein: CASRARAYNEQFF; CDR3 DNA: TGTGCCAGCAGGGCGAGGGCCTACAATGAGCAGTTCTTC
V gene: TRBV30; D gene: -; clone size: once; J gene: TRBJ1-5; CDR3 protein: CAWSEGAGARQPQHF; CDR3 DNA: TGTGCCTGGAGCGAAGGGGCGGGGGCCCGGCAGCCCCAGCATTTT
V gene: TRBV3-1/TRBV3-2; D gene: -; clone size: -; J gene: TRBJ1-2; CDR3 protein: CASSQSGGGYTF; CDR3 DNA: TGTGCCAGCAGCCAATCAGGCGGGGGCTACACCTTC
V gene: TRBV4-3; D gene: -; clone size: few; J gene: TRBJ1-6; CDR3 protein: CASSQDSTGNSPLHF; CDR3 DNA: TGCGCCAGCAGCCAAGATAGCACGGGGAATTCACCCCTCCACTTT
V gene: TRBV5-1; D gene: -; clone size: -; J gene: TRBJ2-2; CDR3 protein: CASSLGVEVITGELFF; CDR3 DNA: TGCGCCAGCAGCTTGGGTGTGGAGGTGATCACCGGGGAGCTGTTTTTT
V gene: TRBV29-1; D gene: -; clone size: -; J gene: TRBJ2-1; CDR3 protein: CSVPGHVSYNEQFF; CDR3 DNA: TGCAGCGTCCCCGGACACGTCTCCTACAATGAGCAGTTCTTC
V gene: TRBV3-1/TRBV3-2; D gene: TRBD1; clone size: few; J gene: TRBJ1-2; CDR3 protein: CASSQTAAGQGGGYTF; CDR3 DNA: TGTGCCAGCAGCCAAACGGCCGCGGGACAGGGTGGCGGCTACACCTTC